This is a list of T cell receptor beta chains from one sample in a study of identical twins. TCRdb analysed the 5' RACE reads with MiXCR anew, one entry per CDR3 protein. The data hold around 480,000 distinct CDR3 sequences, with roughly an eighth observed a single time. This sample was also put to use in a study of yellow fever vaccine responses in identical twins.

The sample was CD4+ T cells sorted from blood. The source of these receptors is a young woman in good health. Each CDR3 is given with its conserved first and last residue. A D gene is named only where the DNA matches it firmly. The listing skips clone size in some rows; elsewhere it reads once, few, many or a size class.

abundance: -; j_gene: TRBJ2-3; d_gene: -; v_gene: TRBV20-1; CDR3aa: CSARWSGDTQYF; CDR3nt: TGCAGTGCTCGATGGTCCGGCGATACGCAGTATTTT
abundance: few; j_gene: TRBJ2-3; d_gene: TRBD2; v_gene: TRBV6-2/TRBV6-3; CDR3aa: CASLESSGRATDTQYF; CDR3nt: TGTGCCAGCCTCGAGTCTAGCGGGAGGGCCACAGATACGCAGTATTTT
abundance: few; j_gene: TRBJ2-1; d_gene: -; v_gene: TRBV20-1; CDR3aa: CSARPPGPSNEQFF; CDR3nt: TGCAGTGCCAGACCCCCGGGACCTAGCAATGAGCAGTTCTTC
abundance: few; j_gene: TRBJ1-2; d_gene: TRBD1; v_gene: TRBV20-1; CDR3aa: CSAKNSGTGPYGYTF; CDR3nt: TGCAGTGCTAAGAATTCCGGGACAGGGCCCTATGGCTACACCTTC
abundance: few; j_gene: TRBJ2-3; d_gene: TRBD2; v_gene: TRBV2; CDR3aa: CASRNRGGRTDTQYF; CDR3nt: TGTGCCAGCAGGAATCGGGGGGGCCGCACAGATACGCAGTATTTT
abundance: few; j_gene: TRBJ2-6; d_gene: -; v_gene: TRBV20-1; CDR3aa: CSAEWANVLTF; CDR3nt: TGCAGTGCTGAGTGGGCCAACGTCCTGACTTTC
abundance: -; j_gene: TRBJ2-2; d_gene: TRBD2; v_gene: TRBV2; CDR3aa: CASKSGGVGTGELFF; CDR3nt: TGTGCCAGCAAGAGCGGGGGGGTAGGCACCGGGGAGCTGTTTTTT
abundance: -; j_gene: TRBJ1-4; d_gene: TRBD1; v_gene: TRBV7-8; CDR3aa: CASSLLQGLTNEKLFF; CDR3nt: TGTGCCAGCAGCTTGTTACAGGGGTTAACTAATGAAAAACTGTTTTTT
abundance: many; j_gene: TRBJ1-6; d_gene: -; v_gene: TRBV4-3; CDR3aa: CASSHGGSSYNSPLHF; CDR3nt: TGCGCCAGCAGCCACGGGGGCAGCTCCTATAATTCACCCCTCCACTTT
abundance: few; j_gene: TRBJ2-7; d_gene: -; v_gene: TRBV20-1; CDR3aa: CSARDPRAYEQYF; CDR3nt: TGCAGTGCTAGAGATCCCAGGGCCTACGAGCAGTACTTC
abundance: -; j_gene: TRBJ2-1; d_gene: -; v_gene: TRBV7-9; CDR3aa: CASHHFKGLTYNEQFF; CDR3nt: TGTGCCAGCCACCACTTTAAGGGATTGACCTACAATGAGCAGTTCTTC
abundance: many; j_gene: TRBJ2-5; d_gene: -; v_gene: TRBV20-1; CDR3aa: CSASHPSKQTQYF; CDR3nt: TGCAGTGCTAGTCATCCTAGTAAGCAGACCCAGTACTTC
abundance: -; j_gene: TRBJ1-6; d_gene: TRBD1; v_gene: TRBV20-1; CDR3aa: CSARETGDSPLHF; CDR3nt: TGCAGTGCTAGAGAGACAGGGGATTCACCCCTCCACTTT
abundance: -; j_gene: TRBJ1-3; d_gene: TRBD1; v_gene: TRBV12-3/TRBV12-4; CDR3aa: CASNPTGPGNTIYF; CDR3nt: TGTGCCAGCAACCCGACAGGGCCAGGAAACACCATATATTTT
abundance: many; j_gene: TRBJ1-4; d_gene: -; v_gene: TRBV4-2; CDR3aa: CASREGAANEKLFF; CDR3nt: TGTGCCAGCCGCGAAGGGGCCGCTAATGAAAAACTGTTTTTT
abundance: many; j_gene: TRBJ2-5; d_gene: -; v_gene: TRBV15; CDR3aa: CATSRDLTVQETQYF; CDR3nt: TGTGCCACCAGCAGAGATTTGACAGTTCAAGAGACCCAGTACTTC
abundance: few; j_gene: TRBJ2-1; d_gene: -; v_gene: TRBV6-2/TRBV6-3; CDR3aa: CASSYPLDSLNEQFF; CDR3nt: TGTGCCAGCAGTTACCCACTGGACTCTCTCAATGAGCAGTTCTTC
abundance: -; j_gene: TRBJ1-6; d_gene: -; v_gene: TRBV7-9; CDR3aa: CASSRGDYNSPLHF; CDR3nt: TGTGCCAGCAGCCGCGGAGATTATAATTCACCCCTCCACTTT
abundance: -; j_gene: TRBJ2-1; d_gene: TRBD2; v_gene: TRBV7-2; CDR3aa: CASSTGTSGVSYNEQFF; CDR3nt: TGTGCCAGCAGCACCGGGACTAGCGGCGTTTCCTACAATGAGCAGTTCTTC
abundance: few; j_gene: TRBJ1-6; d_gene: -; v_gene: TRBV5-1; CDR3aa: CASSIGTIPDSPLHF; CDR3nt: TGCGCCAGCAGCATCGGGACGATCCCGGACTCACCCCTCCACTTT
abundance: few; j_gene: TRBJ2-5; d_gene: TRBD2; v_gene: TRBV3-1; CDR3aa: CASSQGRLALQETQYF; CDR3nt: TGTGCCAGCAGCCAAGGAAGACTAGCCCTACAAGAGACCCAGTACTTC
abundance: -; j_gene: TRBJ2-5; d_gene: TRBD1; v_gene: TRBV10-1; CDR3aa: CASSAGQAVKTQYF; CDR3nt: TGCGCCAGCAGTGCCGGACAGGCGGTGAAGACCCAGTACTTC
abundance: -; j_gene: TRBJ2-3; d_gene: -; v_gene: TRBV27; CDR3aa: CASSFTPSDTQYF; CDR3nt: TGTGCCAGCAGTTTCACCCCGTCAGATACGCAGTATTTT